This is a list of T cell receptor beta chains from one sample in a study of blood T cell repertoires in COVID-19. Sequencing used immunoSEQ multiplex PCR; TCRdb keeps in-frame clones, though not all of them. The data contain roughly 39,000 clones, roughly 85% of them singletons. The sample consisted of peripheral blood. The receptor set was obtained from a human donor in a cohort sampled during active COVID-19. Each CDR3 is given without its conserved first and last residue.

CDR3,V,J
ASSSGSPGELF,TRBV10-2,TRBJ2-2
ASSPQQGNNSPLH,TRBV7-2,TRBJ1-6
ASSLAFAGRNSPLH,TRBV7-2,TRBJ1-6
ASSSDRVVAGANVLT,TRBV2,TRBJ2-6
ASSPAAGPGELF,TRBV5-1,TRBJ2-2
ASRAGTGNNEQF,TRBV5-1,TRBJ2-1
ASSGIQGANSPLH,TRBV5-1,TRBJ1-6
ASSSGTAATGELF,TRBV5-1,TRBJ2-2
ASSTGAGNTIY,TRBV7-3,TRBJ1-3
ASSTGDRGLSGYT,TRBV7-2,TRBJ1-2
ASSPGESYGYT,TRBV5-6,TRBJ1-2
ASSREMNYGYT,TRBV14,TRBJ1-2
ASKGATGELF,TRBV6-5,TRBJ2-2
ASSSQGGRETQY,TRBV5-5,TRBJ2-5
ASSPSNTEAF,TRBV12-3/TRBV12-4,TRBJ1-1
ASSSRQGGVQPQH,TRBV6-2/TRBV6-3,TRBJ1-5
ASSSTFYGYT,TRBV6-2/TRBV6-3,TRBJ1-2
ASSDPPWTGGTNTQY,TRBV25-1,TRBJ2-3
AWSFGQGGHGYT,TRBV30,TRBJ1-2
SVKGGETGFGGELF,TRBV29-1,TRBJ2-2
ASSQTSGVQPQH,TRBV4-3,TRBJ1-5
ASSRTDRANTEAF,TRBV6-5,TRBJ1-1